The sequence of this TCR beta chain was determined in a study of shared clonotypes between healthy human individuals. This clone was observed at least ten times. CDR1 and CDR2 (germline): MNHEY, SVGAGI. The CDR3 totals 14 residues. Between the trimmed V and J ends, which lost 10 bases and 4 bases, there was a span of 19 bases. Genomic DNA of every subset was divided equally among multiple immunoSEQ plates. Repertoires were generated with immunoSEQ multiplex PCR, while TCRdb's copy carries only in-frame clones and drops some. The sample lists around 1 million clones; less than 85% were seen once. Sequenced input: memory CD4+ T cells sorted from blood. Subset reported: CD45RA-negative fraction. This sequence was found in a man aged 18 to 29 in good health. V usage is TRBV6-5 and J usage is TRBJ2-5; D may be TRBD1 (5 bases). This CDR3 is CATSNRINGETQYF. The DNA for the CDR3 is TGTGCCACCTCCAACAGGATTAATGGAGAGACCCAGTACTTC.